The entry below describes one TCR beta chain. Its specificity is not known. This entry belongs to a study of OX40 agonist ivuxolimab in advanced cancers. Background on the study: Each patient was given ivuxolimab into a vein every 2 weeks, at 0.01 to 10 mg/kg. Eligibility rules accepted prior anti-PD-1, anti-PD-L1 or anti-CTLA-4 therapy, and 40% to 50% had some. General study points: Some nonresponders also had low normalized T-cell clonal expansion. Among the lowest peripheral clonal expansion occurred in 0.1-3.0 mg/kg partial responders.

The V end lost 2 bases, the J end lost 3 bases, and 11 bases lay between the germline ends. This CDR3 region has 14 residues. Germline V lookup: CDR1 MGHRA, CDR2 YSYEKL. The data were produced by immunoSEQ multiplex PCR, yet TCRdb's version contains in-frame clones alone and is incomplete. The sample yields about 60,000 clones, around 90% seen once. The sequenced sample was CD4+ or CD8+ T cells sorted from blood, obtained in a trial of the OX40 agonist ivuxolimab. The chain couples TRBV4-1 to TRBJ2-7, with D possibly TRBD1 on 6 matching bases. The sequence derives from an adult with an advanced solid tumor such as melanoma, head and neck, liver or kidney cancer. The CDR3 region is CASSQSTGYYEQYF. The DNA for the CDR3 is TGCGCCAGCAGCCAATCGACAGGATACTACGAGCAGTACTTC.